These T cell receptor beta chains were read from a single sample in a study of blood T cell repertoires in COVID-19. TCRdb keeps only in-frame clones here, not all; method: immunoSEQ multiplex PCR. The profile covers 320,000 or so clones, with roughly nine tenths appearing a single time and roughly 1% taken by the ten largest. Input material: PBMCs or T cells enriched from blood (not recorded which). These receptors originate from a woman aged 25 to 39 who had recovered from COVID-19. The conserved cysteine and the conserved F or W are not part of the CDR3 here.

v_gene: TRBV7-9; j_gene: TRBJ1-3; CDR3aa: ASSLSGNTIY
v_gene: TRBV5-6; j_gene: TRBJ1-4; CDR3aa: ASSLRATNEKLF
v_gene: TRBV6-5; j_gene: TRBJ1-2; CDR3aa: ASIRDRGGHYGYT
v_gene: TRBV27; j_gene: TRBJ1-1; CDR3aa: ASSPLGRATEAF
v_gene: TRBV29-1; j_gene: TRBJ1-4; CDR3aa: SVAMTASGDEKLF
v_gene: TRBV27; j_gene: TRBJ1-4; CDR3aa: ASSQTGRRVEKLF
v_gene: TRBV6-5; j_gene: TRBJ1-1; CDR3aa: ASRPTQGANEAF
v_gene: TRBV24-1; j_gene: TRBJ2-7; CDR3aa: ATSTGVFHEQY
v_gene: TRBV9; j_gene: TRBJ2-1; CDR3aa: ASSDLRGGSDGEQF
v_gene: TRBV7-8; j_gene: TRBJ1-4; CDR3aa: ASSGGGTVNEKLF
v_gene: TRBV28; j_gene: TRBJ2-5; CDR3aa: ASSLGLAGAQETQY
v_gene: TRBV3-1/TRBV3-2; j_gene: TRBJ2-3; CDR3aa: ASSQGGVRTDTQY
v_gene: TRBV27; j_gene: TRBJ2-2; CDR3aa: ASSRAGGHGTGELF
v_gene: TRBV24-1; j_gene: TRBJ2-5; CDR3aa: ATSDSRGPGETQY
v_gene: TRBV30; j_gene: TRBJ1-1; CDR3aa: AWSRTGLVEAF
v_gene: TRBV11-3; j_gene: TRBJ1-1; CDR3aa: ASSSSGSNTEAF
v_gene: TRBV5-1; j_gene: TRBJ1-1; CDR3aa: ASSPREGDTEAF
v_gene: TRBV12-3/TRBV12-4; j_gene: TRBJ1-1; CDR3aa: ASSPAGNTEAF
v_gene: TRBV7-9; j_gene: TRBJ1-1; CDR3aa: ASSFYRSAPNTEAF